Listed here are 2 T cell receptor beta chains from one sample, sequenced in a study of T cell responses to AZD1222 COVID-19 vaccine. Clones were read by immunoSEQ multiplex PCR, and TCRdb kept only the in-frame ones, dropping some. The table includes 65,000 to 80,000 clones, more than 90% detected once. This sample comprised peripheral blood, obtained on day 0 of AZD1222 vaccination. These receptors all come from an adult in good health.

V is TRBV18 and J is TRBJ2-7; TRBD1 might be the D (6 bases). Germline V gene sequence: CDR1 KGHSH, CDR2 LQKENI. V was trimmed by 1 base and J by 5 bases, leaving 9 bases between them. There are 13 residues in the CDR3. The CDR3 is CASSPRDTDEQYF. The DNA for the CDR3 is TGTGCCAGCTCACCACGGGACACGGACGAGCAGTACTTC.

This sequence joins TRBV5-1 and TRBJ2-4; 9 bases map to TRBD2. The V gene end was trimmed by 2 bases and the J gene end by 0 bases; junction bases not matched to a gene: 9. The CDR3 runs to 18 residues. CDR1 is SGHRS and CDR2 is YFSETQ in the germline V gene. The CDR3 bases are TGCGCCAGCAGCTTAGGGCTAGCGGGGAGGTTAGCCAAAAACATTCAGTACTTC. Translated, it gives CASSLGLAGRLAKNIQYF.